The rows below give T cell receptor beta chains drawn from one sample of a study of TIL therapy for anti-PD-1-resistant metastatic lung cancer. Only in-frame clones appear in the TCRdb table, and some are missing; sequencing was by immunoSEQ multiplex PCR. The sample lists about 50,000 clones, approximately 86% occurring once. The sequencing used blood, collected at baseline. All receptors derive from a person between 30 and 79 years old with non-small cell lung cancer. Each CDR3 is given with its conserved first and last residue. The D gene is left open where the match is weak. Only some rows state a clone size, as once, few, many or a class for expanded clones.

CDR3 DNA: TGTGCCAGTAGTGGGCAGGGGGCGTTTGGGTCACCCCTCCACTTT
CDR3 protein: CASSGQGAFGSPLHF
J gene: TRBJ1-6
V gene: TRBV19
clone size: once
D gene: TRBD1

CDR3 DNA: TGTGCCAGCAGCCGAGACAGGCCTCAAGAGACCCAGTACTTC
CDR3 protein: CASSRDRPQETQYF
J gene: TRBJ2-5
V gene: TRBV5-4
clone size: .
D gene: .

CDR3 DNA: TGTGCCAGCAGCGGGGATACGCAGTATTTT
CDR3 protein: CASSGDTQYF
J gene: TRBJ2-3
V gene: TRBV2
clone size: .
D gene: .

CDR3 DNA: TGTGCCACCAGTGAGTGGACTACGGGGAATGAGCAGTTCTTC
CDR3 protein: CATSEWTTGNEQFF
J gene: TRBJ2-1
V gene: TRBV24-1
clone size: .
D gene: .

CDR3 DNA: TGCAGTGCTAGTGCCGACAGGGGGTTTTACAATTCACCCCTCCACTTT
CDR3 protein: CSASADRGFYNSPLHF
J gene: TRBJ1-6
V gene: TRBV20-1
clone size: .
D gene: TRBD1

CDR3 DNA: TGTGCCAGCAGGGTTGACAGGGGAACCACCGGGGAGCTGTTTTTT
CDR3 protein: CASRVDRGTTGELFF
J gene: TRBJ2-2
V gene: TRBV2
clone size: few
D gene: TRBD1

CDR3 DNA: TGTGCCAGCAGTTCAGCGGGAGGGCCCGGGACGCAGTATTTT
CDR3 protein: CASSSAGGPGTQYF
J gene: TRBJ2-3
V gene: TRBV7-2
clone size: .
D gene: TRBD2

CDR3 DNA: TGCGCCAGCAGCGCCCGGGACATCCCAGAAAAACTGTTTTTT
CDR3 protein: CASSARDIPEKLFF
J gene: TRBJ1-4
V gene: TRBV5-1
clone size: .
D gene: .

CDR3 DNA: TGTGCCAGCAGCCAGGGACAGGGTGCCCTACAAGAGACCCAGTACTTC
CDR3 protein: CASSQGQGALQETQYF
J gene: TRBJ2-5
V gene: TRBV7-7
clone size: .
D gene: TRBD1

CDR3 DNA: TGTGCCAGCAGTTTGAATACAGGGCTGGGCTACACCTTC
CDR3 protein: CASSLNTGLGYTF
J gene: TRBJ1-2
V gene: TRBV27
clone size: .
D gene: .

CDR3 DNA: TGTGCCAGCAGCCCAAGGGCGGGAGGGCCTCATGAGCAGTTCTTC
CDR3 protein: CASSPRAGGPHEQFF
J gene: TRBJ2-1
V gene: TRBV5-4
clone size: .
D gene: TRBD2